This T cell receptor (beta chain) was captured in a study of cytomegalovirus exposure and HLA in healthy donors. Regarding the study as a whole: Association of some 18,000 TCR beta sequences with HLA alleles was found at 0.05 false discovery rate in a later analysis.

Trimming shortened V by 1 base and J by 6 bases, and 6 bases separated the two germline ends. Germline assignment: CDR1 SGDLS and CDR2 YYNGEE. The CDR3 has 12 residues. Turning to this clone: Its matching antigen is unknown.

The PCR employed 60 Vbeta primers together with 13 Jbeta primers. Assay: immunoSEQ multiplex PCR; the TCRdb copy retains only in-frame clones and omits some. The data hold about 98,000 clones, with over 65% observed a single time. The chain carries TRBV9 and TRBJ2-3; no clear D. Sequences were obtained from PBMCs. The TCR sequence derives from a man between 35 and 55 years old in good health and CMV-seronegative. This chain's CDR3 is CASSVSADTQYF. The CDR3 DNA sequence: TGTGCCAGCAGCGTAAGCGCTGATACGCAGTATTTT.